The clone carrying this TCR beta chain has just one count. This sample stems from a study of blood T cell repertoires in COVID-19. Study-level background: COVID-19 samples collected from the United States, Italy and Spain covered acute and convalescent phases. PBMCs, B-cell-depleted T cells, or T cells provided the cDNA or gDNA that made up the material.

This CDR3 spans 15 amino acids. The V and J ends lost 6 bases and 5 bases, in that order; junction bases with no gene match: 8. The germline V gene has CDR1 SGHTS and CDR2 YDEGEE. Per the original data handling: Amplification of reference gene primers provided the estimated nucleated cell counts. Libraries were prepared by immunoSEQ multiplex PCR; TCRdb keeps only in-frame clonotypes and omits some of them. Clone size and the V and J calls come from that table; the DNA yielded D and trimming. The repertoire has over 200,000 clones, over 80% of them found once; the top ten carry about 5%. V gene TRBV5-8 combines with J gene TRBJ2-5, with 12 bases lining up with TRBD1. This sequence originates from a human donor in a cohort sampled during active COVID-19. Sequencing input: peripheral blood. The CDR3 spells CASNPGTGGRETQYF. Written as DNA, the CDR3 is TGTGCCAGCAACCCGGGGACAGGGGGCAGGGAGACCCAGTACTTC. Full variable domain (remainder filled in from reference TRBV5-8 and TRBJ2-5): EAGVTQSPTHLIKTRGQQATLRCSPISGHTSVYWYQQALGLGLQFLLWYDEGEERNRGNFPPRFSGRQFPNYSSELNVNALELEDSALYLCASNPGTGGRETQYFGPGTRLLVL.